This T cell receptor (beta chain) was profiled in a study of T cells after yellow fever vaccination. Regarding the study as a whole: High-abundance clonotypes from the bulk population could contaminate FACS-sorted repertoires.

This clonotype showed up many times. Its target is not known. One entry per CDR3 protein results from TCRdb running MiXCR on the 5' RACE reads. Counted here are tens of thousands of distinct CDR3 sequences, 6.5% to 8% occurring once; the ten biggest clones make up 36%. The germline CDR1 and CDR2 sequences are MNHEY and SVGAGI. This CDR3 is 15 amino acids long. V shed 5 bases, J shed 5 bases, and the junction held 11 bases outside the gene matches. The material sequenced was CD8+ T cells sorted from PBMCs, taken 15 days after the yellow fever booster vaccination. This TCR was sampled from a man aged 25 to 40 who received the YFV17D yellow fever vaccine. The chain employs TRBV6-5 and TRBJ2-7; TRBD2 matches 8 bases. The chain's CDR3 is CASSPSPGGEHEQYF. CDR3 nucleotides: TGTGCCAGCAGTCCGAGTCCGGGAGGGGAGCACGAGCAGTACTTC.